This T cell receptor beta chain was recovered during a study of spatial heterogeneity in lung cancer. General observations from the study: Expanded tumor TCRs that were ubiquitous appeared in blood more at resection than follow-up.

The sample holds many counts of this clonotype. Its antigen remains unidentified. Every cDNA TCR molecule received its own unique molecular identifier. TCRdb independently ran MiXCR on the 5' RACE reads; one entry per CDR3 protein. The table records more than 35,000 distinct CDR3 sequences, around 5% of them present only once. Noted time point: sample taken at primary tumor resection. Unsorted whole RNA from tumor, nontumor lung or frozen PBMC underwent sequencing. Trimming removed 1 base at V and 9 bases at J, with 22 bases between. The V gene's germline CDR1 is SGHRS and CDR2 YFSETQ. CDR3 length: 16 residues.

The sequences come from PBMCs, collected at surgery. The chain joins TRBV5-1 to TRBJ2-5, with D possibly being TRBD2 (6 bases). The source of this sequence is a female donor with early-stage non-small cell lung cancer. The chain's CDR3 is CASSLNRELTKNPQYF. CDR3 in DNA: TGCGCCAGCAGCTTGAACCGGGAGCTAACCAAGAATCCCCAGTACTTC.